This TCR beta chain was sequenced during a study of T cell changes during pregnancy in multiple sclerosis. The V gene's germline CDR1 is MGHDK and CDR2 SYGVNS. This CDR3 spans 14 amino acids. Trimming stripped 1 base from V and 3 bases from J, with 9 bases between. Repertoires were generated with immunoSEQ multiplex PCR, while TCRdb's copy carries only in-frame clones and drops some. The sample lists tens of thousands of clones, 92% occurring once. The gene calls are TRBV25-1 and TRBJ1-1, with a tentative D call TRBD1 (5 bases). This clonotype was sampled from a female donor in good health, enrolled as a control in a pregnancy study. The sequenced sample was CD8+ T cells from peripheral blood mononuclear cells, obtained in the third trimester of pregnancy. DNA for the CDR3: TGTGCCAGCAGTGAATGGGGGGGGGACACTGAAGCTTTCTTT. Its protein is CASSEWGGDTEAFF.